The T cell receptor (beta chain) described here comes from a study of T cell responses to AZD1222 COVID-19 vaccine. Study-level background: Analysis merged second doses at about 4 or about 12 weeks. Study-level points and caveats: Increased Spike-specific TCR breadth and depth were observed after two AZD1222 doses. Only after the peak T cell response were repertoires sampled. The sample set comprised mostly white British donors with more females, and clonal diversity was possibly underestimated.

Generated by immunoSEQ multiplex PCR, the TCRdb table keeps only in-frame clones and is missing some. The table records about 30,000 clones, about 93% of them present only once. In the case of this clone: The antigen remains unidentified.

CDR1 and CDR2 from the germline V gene are KGHSH and LQKENI. Deletions cut 6 bases from V and 0 bases from J, with 12 bases between. The CDR3 length is 15 residues. The source is an adult in good health. The chain joins TRBV18 to TRBJ1-3; D is unclear. The starting material was peripheral blood, obtained on day 0 of AZD1222 vaccination. The CDR3 region has the DNA TGTGCCAGCTCCCCTACGGTTTACTCTGGAAACACCATATATTTT. This sequence encodes CASSPTVYSGNTIYF. The full variable domain, completed using reference TRBV18 and TRBJ1-3, is NAGVMQNPRHLVRRRGQEARLRCSPMKGHSHVYWYRQLPEEGLKFMVYLQKENIIDESGMPKERFSAEFPKEGPSILRIQQVVRGDSAAYFCASSPTVYSGNTIYFGEGSWLTVV.